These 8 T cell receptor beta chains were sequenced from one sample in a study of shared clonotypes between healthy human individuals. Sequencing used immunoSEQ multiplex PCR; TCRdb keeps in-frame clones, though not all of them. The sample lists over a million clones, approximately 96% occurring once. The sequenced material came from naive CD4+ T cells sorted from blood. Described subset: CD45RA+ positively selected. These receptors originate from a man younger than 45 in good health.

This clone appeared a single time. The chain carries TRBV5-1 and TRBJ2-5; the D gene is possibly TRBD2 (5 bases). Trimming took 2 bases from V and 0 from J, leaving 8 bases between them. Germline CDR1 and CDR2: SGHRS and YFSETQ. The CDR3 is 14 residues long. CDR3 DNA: TGCGCCAGCAGCTTTGCGGGCGACCAAGAGACCCAGTACTTC. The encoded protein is CASSFAGDQETQYF.

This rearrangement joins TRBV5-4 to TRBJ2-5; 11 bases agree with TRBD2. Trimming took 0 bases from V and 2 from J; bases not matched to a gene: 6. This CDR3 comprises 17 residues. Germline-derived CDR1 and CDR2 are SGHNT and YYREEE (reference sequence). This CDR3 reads CASSLELAGAYQETQYF. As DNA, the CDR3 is TGTGCCAGCAGCTTGGAACTAGCGGGAGCTTATCAAGAGACCCAGTACTTC.

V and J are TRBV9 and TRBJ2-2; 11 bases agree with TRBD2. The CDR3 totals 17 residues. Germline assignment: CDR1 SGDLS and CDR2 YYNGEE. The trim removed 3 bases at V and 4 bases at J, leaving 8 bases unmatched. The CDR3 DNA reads TGTGCCAGCAGCGACGGGACTAGCGGAACTATCACCGGGGAGCTGTTTTTT. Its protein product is CASSDGTSGTITGELFF.

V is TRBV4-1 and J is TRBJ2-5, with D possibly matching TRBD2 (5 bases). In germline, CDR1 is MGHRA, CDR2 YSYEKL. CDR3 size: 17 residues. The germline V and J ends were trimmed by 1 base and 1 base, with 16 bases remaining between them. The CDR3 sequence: CASSQGLQSGPQETQYF. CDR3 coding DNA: TGCGCCAGCAGCCAAGGTCTTCAGAGCGGTCCCCAAGAGACCCAGTACTTC.

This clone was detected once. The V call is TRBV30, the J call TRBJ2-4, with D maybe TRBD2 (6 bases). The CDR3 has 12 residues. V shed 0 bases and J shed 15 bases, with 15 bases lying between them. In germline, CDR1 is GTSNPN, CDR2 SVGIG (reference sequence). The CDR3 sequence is CAWSVVGGALYF. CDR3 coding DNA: TGTGCCTGGAGTGTAGTTGGCGGGGCCCTGTACTTC.

As DNA, the CDR3 is TGTGCCAGCAGCACACAGGGGGCCAGTGCAGATACGCAGTATTTT. This sequence encodes CASSTQGASADTQYF. The rearrangement links TRBV2 to TRBJ2-3; 9 bases fit TRBD1. This CDR3 spans 15 amino acids. Germline V gene data show CDR1 as SNHLY and CDR2 as FYNNEI. The J segment lost 4 bases and the V segment lost 6 bases, leaving 8 bases of the junction unmatched.

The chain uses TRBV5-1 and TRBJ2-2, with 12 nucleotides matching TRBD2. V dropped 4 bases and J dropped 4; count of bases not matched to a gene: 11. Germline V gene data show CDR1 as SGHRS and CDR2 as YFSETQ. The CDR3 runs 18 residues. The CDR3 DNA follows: TGCGCCAGCAGCCCACGGACTAGCGGGAACTCGGGCACCGGGGAGCTGTTTTTT. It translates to CASSPRTSGNSGTGELFF.

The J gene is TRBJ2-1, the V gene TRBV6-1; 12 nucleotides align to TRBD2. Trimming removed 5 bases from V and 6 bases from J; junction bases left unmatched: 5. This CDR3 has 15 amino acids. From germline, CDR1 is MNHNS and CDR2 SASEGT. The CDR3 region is CASSPRLAGVNEQFF. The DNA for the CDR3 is TGTGCCAGCAGTCCCAGACTAGCGGGAGTCAATGAGCAGTTCTTC.